The 28 T cell receptor beta chains presented below share a single source sample, sequenced in a study of shared clonotypes between healthy human individuals. Profiled with immunoSEQ multiplex PCR; TCRdb holds only in-frame clones, not every one. The table includes approximately 2,200,000 clones, around 93% detected once. CD8 cells regarded as naive lacked CD45RO, were positively chosen for CCR7, and omitted terminally differentiated effector memory CD45RA+ cells. The sequenced sample was naive CD8+ T cells from PBMCs. The receptors originated from a man between 18 and 35 years old in good health. Some clones in this sample may be carry-over from other donors' samples.

The chain carries TRBV9 and TRBJ2-7; 7 positions agree with TRBD2. With 3 bases clipped from V and 0 bases from J, the junction kept 6 bases outside the gene matches. This CDR3 is 15 amino acids long. The germline gives CDR1 SGDLS, CDR2 YYNGEE. As DNA, the CDR3 is TGTGCCAGCAGCGAGGTCCCGGGGGGCTCCTACGAGCAGTACTTC. The encoded protein is CASSEVPGGSYEQYF.

The chain carries TRBV5-1 and TRBJ2-5, with D hard to call. V lost 2 bases and J lost 7, with 18 bases in between. The germline CDR1 and CDR2 sequences are SGHRS and YFSETQ. The CDR3 length is 15 residues. CDR3 region: CASSLERLGFGTQYF. The DNA of the CDR3 is TGCGCCAGCAGCTTAGAAAGACTGGGGTTCGGGACCCAGTACTTC. The whole variable domain, filled in from reference TRBV5-1 and TRBJ2-5, reads KAGVTQTPRYLIKTRGQQVTLSCSPISGHRSVSWYQQTPGQGLQFLFEYFSETQRNKGNFPGRFSGRQFSNSRSEMNVSTLELGDSALYLCASSLERLGFGTQYFGPGTRLLVL.

The chain employs TRBV27 and TRBJ2-2, with D perhaps matching TRBD2 (5 bases). The CDR3 spans 17 residues. The germline V gene has CDR1 MNHEY and CDR2 SMNVEV (reference sequence). V lost 0 bases and J lost 0, with 11 bases in between. CDR3 in DNA: TGTGCCAGCAGTTTATCGTCAGGACTGGCGAACACCGGGGAGCTGTTTTTT. It is translated as CASSLSSGLANTGELFF.

V usage is TRBV6-6 and J usage is TRBJ2-5; a weak D match, TRBD1 (6 bases). This CDR3 is 13 amino acids long. V dropped 8 bases and J dropped 2 bases, with 12 bases sitting between them. Germline V CDR1 and CDR2: MNHNY, SVGAGI (reference sequence). The CDR3 region has the DNA TGTGCCAGCGGGGGCGAATTACAAGAGACCCAGTACTTC. As protein: CASGGELQETQYF.

The rearrangement links TRBV10-2 to TRBJ2-7; D gene ambiguous. The CDR3 extends over 13 amino acids. The germline CDR1 and CDR2 sequences are WSHSY and SAAADI. V was trimmed by 6 bases and J by 3 bases, leaving 12 bases between them. The DNA of the CDR3 is TGCGCCAGCAGGAACCGTAACCTCTACGAGCAGTACTTC. Protein sequence: CASRNRNLYEQYF.

V usage is TRBV7-9 and J usage is TRBJ2-3; D uncertain. The CDR3 is 13 residues long. CDR1 and CDR2 from the germline V gene are SEHNR and FQNEAQ (reference sequence). Trimming left V 10 bases short and J 5 bases short, with 16 bases between. The DNA for the CDR3 is TGTGCCACAAAAACAACCCCCGGAGATACGCAGTATTTT. It codes for CATKTTPGDTQYF.

This clone has just one count. The chain has TRBV7-9 and TRBJ2-3, with TRBD1 as a possible D gene (5 bases). The ends were cut back, 1 base at V and 2 bases at J, with 7 bases in the middle. Per the germline V gene, CDR1 is SEHNR and CDR2 is FQNEAQ (reference sequence). This CDR3 region has 14 residues. Here the CDR3 reads CASSLVGATDTQYF. CDR3 DNA: TGTGCCAGCAGCTTAGTAGGGGCCACAGATACGCAGTATTTT.

On this clone: The same CDR3 is also encoded by other DNA sequences in this sample. The chain couples TRBV7-2 to TRBJ2-7, with 10 bases matching TRBD1. The ends lost 5 bases at V and 4 bases at J; junction bases unmatched: 5. This CDR3 spans 14 amino acids. Germline loops: CDR1 SGHTA, CDR2 FQGNSA. CDR3 bases: TGTGCCAGCAGCAACAGGGACAGGGGATACGAGCAGTACTTC. Translating gives CASSNRDRGYEQYF. Based on the CDR3 plus reference TRBV7-2 and TRBJ2-7, the full variable domain is GAGVSQSPSNKVTEKGKDVELRCDPISGHTALYWYRQSLGQGLEFLIYFQGNSAPDKSGLPSDRFSAERTGGSVSTLTIQRTQQEDSAVYLCASSNRDRGYEQYFGPGTRLTVT.

V is TRBV2 and J is TRBJ2-7, with 7 bases aligning to TRBD1. Losses at the gene ends were 3 bases for V and 3 bases for J; bases not matched to a gene: 8. Germline V gives CDR1 SNHLY, CDR2 FYNNEI. The CDR3 covers 15 residues. For the CDR3, the DNA is TGTGCCAGCAGTGATAGGGGGCGCTCCCTCTACGAGCAGTACTTC. The encoded protein is CASSDRGRSLYEQYF.

This clone was seen only once. V gene TRBV5-1 combines with J gene TRBJ1-2; D is perhaps TRBD1 (6 bases). With 3 bases removed from V and 3 bases from J, the gap between germline ends came to 15 bases. The CDR3 extends over 15 amino acids. Germline assignment: CDR1 SGHRS and CDR2 YFSETQ. This chain's CDR3 is CASSSGAPHHYGYTF. The CDR3, as DNA: TGCGCCAGCAGCTCAGGGGCTCCTCACCACTATGGCTACACCTTC.

A note on this clone: The same CDR3 is also encoded by other DNA sequences in this sample. The chain couples TRBV7-3 to TRBJ2-1; TRBD1 agrees at 9 bases. There are 15 residues in the CDR3. Germline trimming cut 3 bases from V and 3 bases from J; bases unmatched to any gene: 3. CDR1 is SGHTA and CDR2 is FQGTGA in the germline V gene. CDR3: CASSLTGGSYNEQFF. The CDR3 nucleotides read TGTGCCAGCAGCTTGACAGGGGGGAGCTACAATGAGCAGTTCTTC.

The rearrangement links TRBV7-8 to TRBJ1-1; D unclear. CDR3 length: 15 amino acids. CDR1 and CDR2 from the germline V gene are SGHVS and FQNEAQ. The ends were cut back, 5 bases at V and 1 base at J, with 14 bases in the middle. The CDR3 coding sequence is TGTGCCAGCAGCGCCACAGTGGGTCCGAACACTGAAGCTTTCTTT. Protein product: CASSATVGPNTEAFF.

This clone was detected a few times. The chain is built from TRBV30 and TRBJ1-2, with D hard to call. The CDR3 contains 13 residues. Per the germline V gene, CDR1 is GTSNPN and CDR2 is SVGIG (reference sequence). V was cut by 0 bases and J by 6 bases, with 11 bases left in between. CDR3 DNA: TGTGCCTGGAGTGTAATCCCGGCGAATGGCTACACCTTC. This translates into CAWSVIPANGYTF.

The chain uses TRBV7-9 and TRBJ1-4; no reliable D call. Germline assignment: CDR1 SEHNR and CDR2 FQNEAQ (reference sequence). The length of the CDR3 is 15 residues. Deletions cut 0 bases from V and 0 bases from J, with 5 bases between. The CDR3 bases are TGTGCCAGCAGCTTAGCGGGATCAACTAATGAAAAACTGTTTTTT. Its translation is CASSLAGSTNEKLFF. Looking up the rest from reference TRBV7-9 and TRBJ1-4 gives the full variable domain: DTGVSQNPRHKITKRGQNVTFRCDPISEHNRLYWYRQTLGQGPEFLTYFQNEAQLEKSRLLSDRFSAERPKGSFSTLEIQRTEQGDSAMYLCASSLAGSTNEKLFFGSGTQLSVL.

The genes are TRBV7-3 and TRBJ2-1; D may be TRBD2 (5 bases). V was trimmed by 1 base and J by 4 bases, leaving 11 bases between them. CDR3 size: 15 residues. Looked up from germline, CDR1 is SGHTA and CDR2 is FQGTGA. The CDR3 loop is CASSLIGGLYNEQFF. The CDR3, as DNA: TGTGCCAGCAGCTTAATTGGTGGACTTTACAATGAGCAGTTCTTC.

This clone was seen only once. The chain employs TRBV5-6 and TRBJ2-7; D possibly corresponds to TRBD1 (6 bases). V lost 4 bases and J lost 2, with 16 bases in between. In germline, CDR1 is SGHDT, CDR2 YYEEEE. The length of the CDR3 is 15 residues. The CDR3 reads CASSPGAEGAYEQYF. The CDR3 DNA follows: TGTGCCAGCAGCCCCGGGGCTGAGGGGGCCTACGAGCAGTACTTC.

The chain uses TRBV6-7 and TRBJ2-7; D is tentatively TRBD1 or TRBD2 (6 bases each). TRBV6-7 is an ORF; its function is uncertain. Between the trimmed V and J ends, which lost 5 bases and 4 bases, there was a span of 18 bases. The CDR3 totals 15 residues. CDR3 in amino acids: CASSPRPWGAYEQYF. For the CDR3, the DNA is TGTGCCAGCAGTCCGCGGCCCTGGGGGGCTTACGAGCAGTACTTC.

The J gene is TRBJ2-7, the V gene TRBV11-2, with TRBD2 identical over 11 bases. The CDR3 spans 19 residues. Germline V gene data show CDR1 as SGHAT and CDR2 as FQNNGV. Trimming removed 3 bases from V and 4 bases from J; junction bases left unmatched: 17. CDR3 nucleotide sequence: TGTGCCAGCAGCTTTAATAGGGGTCTAGCGGGAGGAGGCGGGTACGAGCAGTACTTC. Its protein product is CASSFNRGLAGGGGYEQYF. Full variable domain (rest looked up from reference TRBV11-2 and TRBJ2-7): EAGVAQSPRYKIIEKRQSVAFWCNPISGHATLYWYQQILGQGPKLLIQFQNNGVVDDSQLPKDRFSAERLKGVDSTLKIQPAKLEDSAVYLCASSFNRGLAGGGGYEQYFGPGTRLTVT.

The chain employs TRBV5-4 and TRBJ2-2; unclear D gene. The CDR3 consists of 12 residues. Germline CDR1 reads SGHNT; CDR2 reads YYREEE (reference sequence). V was shortened by 3 bases and J by 3 bases, with 3 bases between the two germline ends. This CDR3 is CASSSDTGELFF. CDR3 DNA: TGTGCCAGCAGCTCCGACACCGGGGAGCTGTTTTTT. The complete variable domain, with remaining parts taken from reference TRBV5-4 and TRBJ2-2, reads ETGVTQSPTHLIKTRGQQVTLRCSSQSGHNTVSWYQQALGQGPQFIFQYYREEENGRGNFPPRFSGLQFPNYSSELNVNALELDDSALYLCASSSDTGELFFGEGSRLTVL.

In nucleotides, the CDR3 is TGTGCCAGCACTAATAATCGGGACGCCAACATGAACACTGAAGCTTTCTTT. It translates to CASTNNRDANMNTEAFF. V and J are TRBV27 and TRBJ1-1; D perhaps matches TRBD1 (5 bases). Germline V CDR1 and CDR2: MNHEY, SMNVEV (reference sequence). V lost 7 bases and J lost 0, with 21 bases in between. This CDR3 spans 17 amino acids.

A note on this clone: Sequence at one end of the junction differs from germline and may be a read error. V gene TRBV6-4 combines with J gene TRBJ2-1; TRBD2 is a possible D gene (6 bases). This CDR3 spans 17 amino acids. CDR1 and CDR2 (germline): MRHNA, SNTAGT. CDR3: CASSDLPGRGSYNEQFF. As DNA, the CDR3 is TGTGCCAGCAGCGACTTACCAGGGCGGGGTTCCTACAATGAGCAGTTCTTC.

V gene TRBV7-6 combines with J gene TRBJ2-7, with D perhaps TRBD1 or TRBD2 (5 bases each). The germline gives CDR1 SGHVS, CDR2 FNYEAQ. This CDR3 region has 16 residues. The germline V and J ends were trimmed by 0 bases and 2 bases, with 14 bases remaining between them. In DNA form, the CDR3 reads TGTGCCAGCAGCTTAGCGCGAGGGACGGCCACCTACGAGCAGTACTTC. Translated: CASSLARGTATYEQYF. Using reference TRBV7-6 and TRBJ2-7 for the parts outside the CDR3, the full variable domain is GAGVSQSPRYKVTKRGQDVALRCDPISGHVSLYWYRQALGQGPEFLTYFNYEAQQDKSGLPNDRFSAERPEGSISTLTIQRTEQRDSAMYRCASSLARGTATYEQYFGPGTRLTVT.

The chain has TRBV10-3 and TRBJ2-1; D gene unclear. The CDR3 runs 15 residues. Trimming removed 2 bases from V and 2 bases from J, with 10 bases in between. CDR1 and CDR2 (germline): ENHRY, SYGVKD. The CDR3 region is CAISEGKGTYNEQFF. CDR3 coding DNA: TGTGCCATCAGTGAGGGGAAGGGAACCTACAATGAGCAGTTCTTC.

The table lists this clone with a count of one. Other DNA sequences from this sample encode an identical CDR3 as well. V and J are TRBV28 and TRBJ2-7; D unresolved. The V gene's germline CDR1 is MDHEN and CDR2 SYDVKM. Trimming removed 9 bases at V and 4 bases at J, with 7 bases between. This CDR3 region has 10 residues. CDR3 nucleotides: TGTGCCAGTTCGGCTTACGAGCAGTACTTC. This codes for CASSAYEQYF.

This clone was picked up one time. The same CDR3 also results from other DNA sequences found in this sample. V gene TRBV6-5 combines with J gene TRBJ2-7; D ambiguous. The CDR3 is 14 residues long. From germline, CDR1 is MNHEY and CDR2 SVGAGI. V was pared by 0 bases and J by 3 bases, with 9 bases between. CDR3: CASSYSKVGYEQYF. The CDR3 DNA is TGTGCCAGCAGTTACTCGAAGGTGGGCTACGAGCAGTACTTC.

V usage is TRBV7-9 and J usage is TRBJ2-1; D uncertain. The CDR3 consists of 14 residues. Trimming removed 4 bases from V and 9 bases from J, with 16 bases in between. The germline CDR1 and CDR2 sequences are SEHNR and FQNEAQ (reference sequence). The CDR3 protein is CASSSPLAWAEQFF. CDR3 sequence (DNA): TGTGCCAGCAGCTCCCCTTTGGCTTGGGCTGAGCAGTTCTTC.

The CDR3 reads CASSLSPLELSSYNEQFF. The CDR3 bases are TGTGCCAGCAGTTTAAGCCCCTTGGAGCTGAGCTCCTACAATGAGCAGTTCTTC. The chain combines TRBV28 with TRBJ2-1; D gene ambiguous. Deletions cut 2 bases from V and 0 bases from J, with 17 bases between. The CDR3 is 18 amino acids. Germline CDR1 and CDR2: MDHEN and SYDVKM.

The chain combines TRBV6-1 with TRBJ2-7; TRBD2 might be the D (6 bases). CDR1 and CDR2 from the germline V gene are MNHNS and SASEGT. CDR3 length equals 13 residues. The V end was cut by 3 bases, the J end by 3 bases, with 9 bases between. DNA of the CDR3: TGTGCCAGCAGTGAGGGACTTTTCTACGAGCAGTACTTC. Amino acids: CASSEGLFYEQYF.